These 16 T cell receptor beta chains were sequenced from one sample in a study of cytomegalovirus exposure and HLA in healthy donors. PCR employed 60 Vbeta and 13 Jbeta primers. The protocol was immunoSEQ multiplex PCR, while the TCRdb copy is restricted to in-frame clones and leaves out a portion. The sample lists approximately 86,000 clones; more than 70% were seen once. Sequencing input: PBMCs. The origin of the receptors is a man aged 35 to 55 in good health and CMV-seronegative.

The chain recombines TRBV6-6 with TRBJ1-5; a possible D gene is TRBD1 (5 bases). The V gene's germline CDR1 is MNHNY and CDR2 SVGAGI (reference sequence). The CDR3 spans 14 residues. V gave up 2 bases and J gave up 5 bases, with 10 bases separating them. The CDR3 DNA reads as TGTGCCAGCAGTTACGGGGCAGGCGATCAGCCCCAGCATTTT. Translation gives CASSYGAGDQPQHF.

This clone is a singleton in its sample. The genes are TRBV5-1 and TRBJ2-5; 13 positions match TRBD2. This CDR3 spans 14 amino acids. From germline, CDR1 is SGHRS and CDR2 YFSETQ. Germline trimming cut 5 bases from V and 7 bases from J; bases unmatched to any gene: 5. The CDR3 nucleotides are TGCGCCAGCAGAACTAGCGGGGGGGCAGGGACCCAGTACTTC. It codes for CASRTSGGAGTQYF.

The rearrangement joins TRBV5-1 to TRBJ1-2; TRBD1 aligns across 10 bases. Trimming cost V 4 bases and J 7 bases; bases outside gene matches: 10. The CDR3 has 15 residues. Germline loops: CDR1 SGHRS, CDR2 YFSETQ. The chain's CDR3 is CASSPLPDRGGGYTF. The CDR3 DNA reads TGCGCCAGCAGCCCCTTGCCGGACAGGGGGGGTGGCTACACCTTC.

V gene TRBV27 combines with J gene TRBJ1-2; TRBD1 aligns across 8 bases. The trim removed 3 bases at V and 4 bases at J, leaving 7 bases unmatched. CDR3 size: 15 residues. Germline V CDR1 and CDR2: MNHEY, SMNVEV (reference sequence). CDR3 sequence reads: CASSFSTTGAYGYTF. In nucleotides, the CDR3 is TGTGCCAGCAGTTTCTCGACGACAGGGGCCTATGGCTACACCTTC.

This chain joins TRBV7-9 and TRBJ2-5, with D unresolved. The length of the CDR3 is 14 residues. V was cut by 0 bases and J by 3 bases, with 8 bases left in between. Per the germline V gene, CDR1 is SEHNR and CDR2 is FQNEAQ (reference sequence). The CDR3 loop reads CASSLANQKETQYF. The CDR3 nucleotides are TGTGCCAGCAGCTTAGCGAATCAGAAAGAGACCCAGTACTTC.

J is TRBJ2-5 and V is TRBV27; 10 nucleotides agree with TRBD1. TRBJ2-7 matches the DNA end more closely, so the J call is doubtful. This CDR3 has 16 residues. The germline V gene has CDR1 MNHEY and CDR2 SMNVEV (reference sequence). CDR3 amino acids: CASSLLAGQGFNEQYF. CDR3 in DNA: TGTGCCAGCAGTTTATTAGCGGGACAGGGGTTCAACGAGCAGTACTTC.

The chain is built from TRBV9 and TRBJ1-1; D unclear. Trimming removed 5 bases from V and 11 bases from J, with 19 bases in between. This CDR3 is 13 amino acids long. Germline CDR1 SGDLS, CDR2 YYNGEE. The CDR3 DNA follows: TGTGCCAGCAGTGGGAGGGCAGGTCGATCTGCTTTCTTT. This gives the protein CASSGRAGRSAFF.

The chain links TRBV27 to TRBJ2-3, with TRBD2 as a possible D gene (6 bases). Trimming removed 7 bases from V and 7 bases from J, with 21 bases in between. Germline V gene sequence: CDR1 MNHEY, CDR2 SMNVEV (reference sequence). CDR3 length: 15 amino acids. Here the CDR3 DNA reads TGTGCCAGCACCGAGGGGCCAAGAGGGACTCATACGCAGTATTTT. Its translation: CASTEGPRGTHTQYF.

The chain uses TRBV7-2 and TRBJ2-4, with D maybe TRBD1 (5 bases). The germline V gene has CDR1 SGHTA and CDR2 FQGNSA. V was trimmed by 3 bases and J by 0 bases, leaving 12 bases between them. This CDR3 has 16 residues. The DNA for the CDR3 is TGTGCCAGCAGCTTTAACAGGATTCTAGCCAAAAACATTCAGTACTTC. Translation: CASSFNRILAKNIQYF.

CDR3 in amino acids: CASSRGTLLQQYF. The CDR3 DNA follows: TGTGCCAGCAGTCGAGGGACACTCCTCCAGCAGTACTTC. The chain employs TRBV27 and TRBJ2-7; a possible D gene is TRBD1 (6 bases). V gave up 5 bases and J gave up 8 bases, with 16 bases separating them. The germline V gene encodes CDR1 MNHEY and CDR2 SMNVEV (reference sequence). This CDR3 spans 13 amino acids.

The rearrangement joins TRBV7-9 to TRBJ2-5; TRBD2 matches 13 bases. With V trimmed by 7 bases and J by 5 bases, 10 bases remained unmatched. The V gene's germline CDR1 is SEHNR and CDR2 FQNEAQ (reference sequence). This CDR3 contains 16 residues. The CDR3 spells CASTLLAGGPQETQYF. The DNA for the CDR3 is TGTGCCAGCACATTACTAGCGGGGGGGCCTCAGGAGACCCAGTACTTC.

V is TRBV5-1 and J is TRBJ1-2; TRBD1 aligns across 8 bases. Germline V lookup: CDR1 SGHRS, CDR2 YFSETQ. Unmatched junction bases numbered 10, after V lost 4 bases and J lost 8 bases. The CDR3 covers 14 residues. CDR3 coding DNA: TGCGCCAGCAGCCCGGGACAGGTTGGCCGAGGCTACACCTTC. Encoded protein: CASSPGQVGRGYTF.

CDR3 amino acids: CASSGYRGAGNTIYF. Here the CDR3 DNA reads TGTGCCAGCAGCGGGTACAGGGGAGCTGGAAACACCATATATTTT. The chain recombines TRBV9 with TRBJ1-3, with TRBD1 matching over 7 bases. Germline V gene data show CDR1 as SGDLS and CDR2 as YYNGEE. Trimming cost V 3 bases and J 2 bases; bases outside gene matches: 5. This CDR3 spans 15 amino acids. The full variable domain, with the rest looked up from reference TRBV9 and TRBJ1-3, is DSGVTQTPKHLITATGQRVTLRCSPRSGDLSVYWYQQSLDQGLQFLIQYYNGEERAKGNILERFSAQQFPDLHSELNLSSLELGDSALYFCASSGYRGAGNTIYFGEGSWLTVV.

The CDR3, as DNA: TGCGCCAGCAGCCCGGGTCGTAGGCCAGCAACTAATGAAAAACTGTTTTTT. As protein: CASSPGRRPATNEKLFF. The rearrangement uses TRBV4-3 and TRBJ1-4; D call uncertain. Germline CDR1 reads LGHNA; CDR2 reads YSLEER. Trimming left V 4 bases short and J 0 bases short, with 15 bases between. The CDR3 has 17 residues.

The CDR3 spells CASSYRDQPQHF. The CDR3 DNA sequence: TGTGCCAGCAGCTACAGGGATCAGCCCCAGCATTTT. The rearrangement uses TRBV5-4 and TRBJ1-5, with TRBD1 as a possible D gene (6 bases). Trimming left V 3 bases short and J 5 bases short, with 6 bases between. The germline V gene encodes CDR1 SGHNT and CDR2 YYREEE (reference sequence). The CDR3 consists of 12 residues.

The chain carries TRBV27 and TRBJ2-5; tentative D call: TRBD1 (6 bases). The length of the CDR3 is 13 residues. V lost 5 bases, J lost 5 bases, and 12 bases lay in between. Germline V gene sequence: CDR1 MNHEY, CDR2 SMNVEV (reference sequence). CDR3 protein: CASSLQGEETQYF. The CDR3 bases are TGTGCCAGCAGTCTACAGGGTGAGGAGACCCAGTACTTC.